Shown below are 14 T cell receptor beta chains from a single sample sequenced in a study of T-cell memory formation after mild COVID-19. TCRdb fed the 5' RACE reads into MiXCR, producing one record per CDR3 protein. The sample lists fewer than 650,000 distinct CDR3 sequences; around 15% were seen once. Sequencing input: PBMCs or a T cell subset sorted from them (not recorded which). Receptor source: an adult woman who had mild COVID-19 (a few samples of this study predate the infection). Cell type and time point are not known.

The chain is built from TRBV6-5 and TRBJ1-4; D is uncertain. The CDR3 spans 17 residues. Germline V CDR1 and CDR2: MNHEY, SVGAGI. V was clipped by 0 bases and J by 8 bases, with 19 bases between them. CDR3 amino acids: CASSYSAERLLREKLFF. The CDR3 bases are TGTGCCAGCAGTTACTCGGCCGAACGACTACTACGCGAAAAACTGTTTTTT.

This clonotype was seen only a few times. The chain combines TRBV20-1 with TRBJ1-2, with 8 bases fitting TRBD1. CDR1 is DFQATT, CDR2 SNEGSKA, per germline (reference sequence). The CDR3 runs 18 residues. Trimming took 6 bases from V and 8 from J; bases not matched to a gene: 26. The CDR3 reads CSALQAGTGPSGLLGYTF. As DNA, the CDR3 is TGCAGTGCCCTTCAAGCCGGGACAGGTCCTTCCGGGCTATTAGGCTACACCTTC.

This clonotype has just a few counts. The chain recombines TRBV9 with TRBJ2-3; D possibly corresponds to TRBD1 (6 bases). V lost 3 bases, J lost 2 bases, and 13 bases lay in between. The CDR3 spans 15 residues. Germline CDR1 is SGDLS and CDR2 is YYNGEE. The DNA of the CDR3 is TGTGCCAGCAGCGACGACAGGCGCTACACAGATACGCAGTATTTT. Translated: CASSDDRRYTDTQYF.

The table lists this clonotype with a few counts. The chain combines TRBV5-1 with TRBJ1-4, with TRBD1 as a possible D gene (5 bases). Germline V lookup: CDR1 SGHRS, CDR2 YFSETQ. V was clipped by 6 bases and J by 4 bases, with 13 bases between them. CDR3 length: 14 amino acids. The CDR3 spells CASTFSGNNEKLFF. The CDR3 bases are TGCGCCAGCACCTTCTCAGGGAATAATGAAAAACTGTTTTTT. Combining the CDR3 with reference TRBV5-1 and TRBJ1-4 gives the whole variable domain KAGVTQTPRYLIKTRGQQVTLSCSPISGHRSVSWYQQTPGQGLQFLFEYFSETQRNKGNFPGRFSGRQFSNSRSEMNVSTLELGDSALYLCASTFSGNNEKLFFGSGTQLSVL.

This clonotype was seen more than once but under ten times. For the CDR3, the DNA is TGCGCCAGCAGCCAAGATTGGAACGGACTAGCGGGGGCGGGGGGAGAGACCCAGTACTTC. As protein: CASSQDWNGLAGAGGETQYF. The rearrangement links TRBV4-3 to TRBJ2-5; 13 positions agree with TRBD2. The CDR3 has 20 residues. V shed 0 bases and J 4 bases; nucleotides not matched to a gene: 14. Germline V lookup: CDR1 LGHNA, CDR2 YSLEER.

The sample holds a few counts of this clonotype. CDR3 nucleotide sequence: TGTGCCTGGAGGTCCCGGGACTTCTACGAGCAGTACTTC. This translates into CAWRSRDFYEQYF. The rearrangement uses TRBV30 and TRBJ2-7, with a tentative D call TRBD2 (6 bases). Germline CDR1 GTSNPN, CDR2 SVGIG (reference sequence). V was clipped by 3 bases and J by 3 bases, with 12 bases between them. This CDR3 is 13 amino acids long.

The V and J genes are TRBV6-2 or TRBV6-3 and TRBJ2-3, with 13 bases identical to TRBD2. Germline V gene lookup returns CDR1 MNHEY and CDR2 SVGEGT. V was clipped by 7 bases and J by 5 bases; unmatched bases: 9. This CDR3 comprises 16 residues. For the CDR3, the DNA is TGTGCCAGCACCCCGGGACTAGCGGGGATCGGAGATACGCAGTATTTT. It translates to CASTPGLAGIGDTQYF.

The rearrangement links TRBV2 to TRBJ2-3; TRBD2 matches 11 bases. With 6 bases clipped from V and 4 bases from J, the junction kept 9 bases outside the gene matches. The CDR3 is made up of 16 amino acids. Germline V CDR1 and CDR2: SNHLY, FYNNEI. CDR3 sequence reads: CASRRTGLAVADTQYF. The CDR3 DNA is TGTGCCAGCAGGCGGACGGGACTAGCGGTGGCAGATACGCAGTATTTT.

This clonotype was counted at least ten times. This chain uses TRBV12-3 or TRBV12-4 with TRBJ2-4; 9 positions match TRBD2. The V gene end was trimmed by 6 bases and the J gene end by 1 base; junction bases not matched to a gene: 7. The CDR3 loop spans 16 amino acids. The CDR3 sequence is CASSLAGGMAKNIQYF. DNA for the CDR3: TGTGCCAGCAGCCTCGCGGGAGGGATGGCCAAAAACATTCAGTACTTC.

The CDR3 protein is CASSLPGDGANVLTF. CDR3 bases: TGTGCCAGCAGCTTGCCCGGAGATGGGGCCAACGTCCTGACTTTC. This rearrangement joins TRBV5-6 to TRBJ2-6; D remains unclear. V lost 1 base and J 3 bases, leaving 8 bases between the germline ends. In germline, CDR1 is SGHDT, CDR2 YYEEEE. The CDR3 length is 15 residues.

The table lists this clonotype with a few counts. CDR3 amino acids: CASSPTRDPGIAGFQGGYTF. CDR3 coding DNA: TGTGCCAGCAGCCCCACCAGGGACCCAGGAATCGCGGGCTTTCAAGGAGGCTACACCTTC. The chain recombines TRBV5-6 with TRBJ1-2, with D possibly matching TRBD1 (5 bases). The CDR3 consists of 20 residues. V was clipped by 4 bases and J by 8 bases, with 36 bases between them. The germline V gene encodes CDR1 SGHDT and CDR2 YYEEEE. The whole variable domain, remainder taken from reference TRBV5-6 and TRBJ1-2, is DAGVTQSPTHLIKTRGQQVTLRCSPKSGHDTVSWYQQALGQGPQFIFQYYEEEERQRGNFPDRFSGHQFPNYSSELNVNALLLGDSALYLCASSPTRDPGIAGFQGGYTFGSGTRLTVV.

This clonotype was observed a handful of times. The chain combines TRBV6-5 with TRBJ1-5; 7 nucleotides agree with TRBD1. The CDR3 runs to 12 residues. The J segment lost 6 bases and the V segment lost 6 bases, leaving 2 bases of the junction unmatched. Per the germline V gene, CDR1 is MNHEY and CDR2 is SVGAGI. The CDR3 nucleotides are TGTGCCAGCAGCCGACAGGGTCAGCCCCAGCATTTT. It translates to CASSRQGQPQHF.

The chain uses TRBV11-2 and TRBJ2-5, with D hard to call. This CDR3 has 12 amino acids. V lost 0 bases to trimming and J lost 8 bases, with 7 bases between them. The germline V gene encodes CDR1 SGHAT and CDR2 FQNNGV. For the CDR3, the DNA is TGTGCCAGCAGCTTAGATCAGCAAACCCAGTACTTC. It encodes CASSLDQQTQYF.

This clonotype was seen a few times. The gene calls are TRBV29-1 and TRBJ2-1, with TRBD1 identical over 7 bases. Germline values: CDR1 SQVTM, CDR2 ANQGSEA. Trimming took 4 bases from V and 12 from J; bases not matched to a gene: 6. There are 11 residues in the CDR3. CDR3 loop: CSVVVTGWQFF. CDR3 bases: TGCAGCGTTGTGGTGACAGGGTGGCAGTTCTTC.